This T cell receptor (beta chain) originates from a study of radiation and T cells in renal cell carcinoma. Study-wide results and caveats: Compared with controls, irradiated tumors had more, larger dominant CDR3 motifs. Irradiated tumors had higher TCR clonality than control tumors.

Profiled with immunoSEQ multiplex PCR; TCRdb holds only in-frame clones, not every one. The repertoire holds around 20,000 clones, with approximately 59% as singletons. Treatment defined: treatment-naive control, cytoreductive nephrectomy. Controls were unirradiated tumors from treatment-naive cytoreductive nephrectomy patients. Controls included 4 female and 11 to 12 male donors, resected 2011 to 2014. Trimming took 0 bases from V and 0 from J, leaving 5 bases between them. The CDR3 is 14 amino acids. CDR1 MNHNS and CDR2 SASEGT come from the germline V gene. This clone was seen just once. Its antigen remains unknown.

The chain employs TRBV6-1 and TRBJ1-1; D is ambiguous. Sequencing used tumor tissue, obtained from a patient whose treatment was nephrectomy without radiotherapy. The TCR was taken from a man aged 50 to 60 with renal cell carcinoma. As DNA, the CDR3 is TGTGCCAGCAGTGAAGCCGGACTGAACACTGAAGCTTTCTTT. Translation gives CASSEAGLNTEAFF.